This TCR beta chain was retrieved from a study of vaccination effects on CD4 cells after COVID-19. Study-wide background: Samples were given by two convalescent patients 16 days and one week before vaccination.

Clones were sequenced by immunoSEQ multiplex PCR, and TCRdb holds only the in-frame ones, with some missing. Of more than 45,000 clones detected, around 76% appear once; the ten largest clones hold 4.5% to 7%. With regard to this clone: Its antigen is not identified.

Before sequencing, viral peptide pools were used by the ViraFEST assay to expand antigen-specific CD4+ T cells. Subsequent to 10 days of culture, CD4+ T cells were isolated. This individual contracted SARS-CoV-2 between March and December 2020, as verified by PCR. A few million PBMC were placed in each well, which was supplemented with 10 IU/ml IL-2 and approximately 10 ug/ml peptides. An HIV-1 Nef peptide pool was the negative control culture. IL-2 medium was substituted for half the medium on days 3 and 7. CDR3 length: 18 residues. Trimming took off 1 base at V and 9 bases at J, with 28 bases between the two ends. CDR1 and CDR2 (germline): SEHNR, FQNEAQ (reference sequence).

V usage is TRBV7-9 and J usage is TRBJ2-7; D gene uncertain. The TCR originated in a human donor who had a prior SARS-CoV-2 infection. Sample: CD4+ T cells from PBMCs cultured with HIV peptides, taken before COVID-19 vaccination. The subset is: HIV-1 Nef peptide pool negative control/reference culture. The CDR3: CASSLEWGRTDFSKGQYF. The CDR3 DNA reads TGTGCCAGCAGCTTAGAGTGGGGTAGAACAGACTTTTCGAAAGGGCAGTACTTC.